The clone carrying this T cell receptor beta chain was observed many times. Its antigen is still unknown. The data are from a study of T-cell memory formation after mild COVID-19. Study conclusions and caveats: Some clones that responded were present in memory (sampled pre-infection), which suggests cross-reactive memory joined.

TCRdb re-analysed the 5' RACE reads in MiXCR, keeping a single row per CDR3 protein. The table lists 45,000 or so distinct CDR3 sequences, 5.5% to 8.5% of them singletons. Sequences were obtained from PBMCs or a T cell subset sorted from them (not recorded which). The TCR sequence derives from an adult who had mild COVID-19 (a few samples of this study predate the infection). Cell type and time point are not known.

The CDR3 reads CASSPRFVVAVKSSYNEQFF. The CDR3 DNA sequence: TGTGCCAGCAGCCCCCGCTTTGTGGTAGCGGTTAAAAGCTCCTACAATGAGCAGTTCTTC. V and J are TRBV7-9 and TRBJ2-1; possible D gene TRBD2, 6 bases. The CDR3 runs 20 residues. Per the germline V gene, CDR1 is SEHNR and CDR2 is FQNEAQ (reference sequence). The V end lost 5 bases, the J end lost 0 bases, and 26 bases lay between the germline ends. Full variable domain (missing parts from reference TRBV7-9 and TRBJ2-1): DTGVSQNPRHKITKRGQNVTFRCDPISEHNRLYWYRQTLGQGPEFLTYFQNEAQLEKSRLLSDRFSAERPKGSFSTLEIQRTEQGDSAMYLCASSPRFVVAVKSSYNEQFFGPGTRLTVL.